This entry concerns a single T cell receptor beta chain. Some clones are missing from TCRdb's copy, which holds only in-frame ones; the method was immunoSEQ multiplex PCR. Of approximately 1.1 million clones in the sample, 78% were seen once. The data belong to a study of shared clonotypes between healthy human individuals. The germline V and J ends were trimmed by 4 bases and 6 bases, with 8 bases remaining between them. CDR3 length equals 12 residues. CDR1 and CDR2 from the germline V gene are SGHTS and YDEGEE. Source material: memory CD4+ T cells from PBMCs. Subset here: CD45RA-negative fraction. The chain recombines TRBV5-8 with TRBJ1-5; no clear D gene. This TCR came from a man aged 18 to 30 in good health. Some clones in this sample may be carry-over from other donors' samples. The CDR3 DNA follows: TGTGCCAGCAGCGGACCCTTTCAGCCCCAGCATTTT. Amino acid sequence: CASSGPFQPQHF.